This T cell receptor (beta chain) is from a study of blood T cell repertoires in COVID-19. Study information: From the United States, Italy and Spain came samples of acute and convalescent COVID-19. PBMCs, B-cell-depleted T cells, or T cells were the source of the cDNA or gDNA that made up the material.

Original analysis: Estimation of nucleated cell counts relied on the amplification of reference gene primers. Sequencing used immunoSEQ multiplex PCR; TCRdb keeps in-frame clones, though not all of them. The DNA gave D and trimming, while V, J and clone size come from that table. The table records roughly 180,000 clones, approximately 83% of them present only once. CDR1 and CDR2 (germline): MNHNY, SVGAGI (reference sequence). CDR3 size: 14 residues. Trimming shortened V by 5 bases and J by 1 base, and 8 bases separated the two germline ends. V usage is TRBV6-6 and J usage is TRBJ2-2; D perhaps matches TRBD1 (6 bases). Material for sequencing was peripheral blood. The clonotype originates from a man aged 55 to 69 with acute or convalescent COVID-19. As DNA, the CDR3 is TGTGCCAGCAGTACGGGACAGAACACCGGGGAGCTGTTTTTT. Its translation: CASSTGQNTGELFF.